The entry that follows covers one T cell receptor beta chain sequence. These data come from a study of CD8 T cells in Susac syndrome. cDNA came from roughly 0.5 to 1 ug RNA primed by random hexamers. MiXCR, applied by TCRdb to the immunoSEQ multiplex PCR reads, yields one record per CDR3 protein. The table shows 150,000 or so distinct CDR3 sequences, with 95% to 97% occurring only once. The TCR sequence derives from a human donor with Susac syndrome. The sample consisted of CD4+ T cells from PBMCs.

CDR3: CSARGRYPPYEQYF. The CDR3 DNA reads as TGCAGTGCTAGAGGACGGTACCCCCCCTACGAGCAGTACTTC. J is TRBJ2-7 and V is TRBV20-1; D unresolved. V was cut by 1 base and J by 2 bases, with 12 bases left in between. The CDR3 is 14 residues long. Germline values: CDR1 DFQATT, CDR2 SNEGSKA (reference sequence).